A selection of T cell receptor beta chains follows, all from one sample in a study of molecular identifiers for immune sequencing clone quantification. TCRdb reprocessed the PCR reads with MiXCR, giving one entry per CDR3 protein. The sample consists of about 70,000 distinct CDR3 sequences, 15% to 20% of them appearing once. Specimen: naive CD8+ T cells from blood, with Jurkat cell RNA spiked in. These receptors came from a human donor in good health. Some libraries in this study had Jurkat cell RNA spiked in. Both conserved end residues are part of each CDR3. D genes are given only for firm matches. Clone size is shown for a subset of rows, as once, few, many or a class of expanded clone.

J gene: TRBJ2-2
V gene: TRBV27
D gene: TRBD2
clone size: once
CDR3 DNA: TGTGCCAGCATGAGGACTAGCGGGACGAACACCGGGGAGCTGTCTTTT
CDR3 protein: CASMRTSGTNTGELSF

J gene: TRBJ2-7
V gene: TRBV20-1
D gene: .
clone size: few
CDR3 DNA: TGCGGTGCTAGTCGCCTAGAAACCTACGAGCAGTACTTC
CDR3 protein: CGASRLETYEQYF

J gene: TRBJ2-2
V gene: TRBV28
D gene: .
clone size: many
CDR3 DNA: TGTGCCAGCAGTTTCCGACTAGTAAACACCGGGGAGCTGTTTTTT
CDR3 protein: CASSFRLVNTGELFF

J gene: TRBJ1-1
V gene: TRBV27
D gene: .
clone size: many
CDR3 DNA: TGTGCCAGCAGTACGCACGATCGACTTTCGAACACTGAAGCTTTCTTT
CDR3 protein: CASSTHDRLSNTEAFF

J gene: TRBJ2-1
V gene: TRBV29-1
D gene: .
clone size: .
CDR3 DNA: TGCAGCGTTTGGGGACTTACCTACAATGAGCAGTTCTTC
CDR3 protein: CSVWGLTYNEQFF

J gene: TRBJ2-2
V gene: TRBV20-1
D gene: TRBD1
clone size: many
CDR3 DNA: TGCAGTGCTAGGGGGACAGGGGCCCTTACCACCGGGGAGCTGTTTTTT
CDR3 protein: CSARGTGALTTGELFF

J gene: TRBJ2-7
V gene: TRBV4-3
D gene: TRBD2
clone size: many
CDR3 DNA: TGCGCCAGCAGCCAAGATTCGCTAGCGGGAGGAGCTGAGCAGTACTTC
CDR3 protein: CASSQDSLAGGAEQYF

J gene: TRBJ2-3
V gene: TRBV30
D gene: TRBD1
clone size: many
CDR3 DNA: TGTGCCTGGAACCGGGACAGCCGCACAGATACGCAGTATTTT
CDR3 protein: CAWNRDSRTDTQYF

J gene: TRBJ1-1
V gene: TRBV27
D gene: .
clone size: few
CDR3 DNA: TGTGCCAGCAGTGACGTAGGAACTGAAGCTTTCTTT
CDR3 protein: CASSDVGTEAFF

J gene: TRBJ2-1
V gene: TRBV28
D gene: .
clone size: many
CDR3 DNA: TGTGCCAGCAGTGCAAGACTAGTAGGAAATGAGCAGTTCTTC
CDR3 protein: CASSARLVGNEQFF

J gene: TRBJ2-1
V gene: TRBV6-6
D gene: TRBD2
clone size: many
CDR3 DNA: TGTGCCAGCAGGTATCCTCTAGCGGGAGTCCACAATGAGCAGTTCTTC
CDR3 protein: CASRYPLAGVHNEQFF

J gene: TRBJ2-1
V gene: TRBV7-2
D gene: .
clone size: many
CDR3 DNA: TGTGCCAGCAGCTCCCTCGCGCCCGAGCAGTTCTTC
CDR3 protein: CASSSLAPEQFF

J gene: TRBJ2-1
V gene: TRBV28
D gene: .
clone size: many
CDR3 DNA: TGTGCCAGTACTTTATCCCTGATAATGGGTGAGCAGTTCTTC
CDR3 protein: CASTLSLIMGEQFF

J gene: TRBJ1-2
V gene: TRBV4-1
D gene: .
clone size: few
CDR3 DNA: TGCGCCAGCAGCCAAGATTATGGGGACTATGGCTACACCTTC
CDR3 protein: CASSQDYGDYGYTF

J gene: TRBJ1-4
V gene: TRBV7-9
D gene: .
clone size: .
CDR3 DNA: TGTGCCAGCAGCGCGGGAACCAATGAAAAACTGTTTTTT
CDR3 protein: CASSAGTNEKLFF

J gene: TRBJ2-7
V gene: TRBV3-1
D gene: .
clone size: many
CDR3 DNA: TGTGCCAGCAGCCCCCCGCCAGGCAGGGACGACTACGAGCAGTACTTC
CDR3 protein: CASSPPPGRDDYEQYF

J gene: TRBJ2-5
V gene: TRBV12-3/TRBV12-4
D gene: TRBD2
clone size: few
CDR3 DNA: TGTGCCAGCAGTTTGACTAGCGGGTTCAGTGCGGAGACCCAGTACTTC
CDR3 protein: CASSLTSGFSAETQYF

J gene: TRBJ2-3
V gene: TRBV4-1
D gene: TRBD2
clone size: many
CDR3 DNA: TGCGCCAGCAGCCAAGAACTAGCGGGAGCTCTTACAGATACGCAGTATTTT
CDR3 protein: CASSQELAGALTDTQYF

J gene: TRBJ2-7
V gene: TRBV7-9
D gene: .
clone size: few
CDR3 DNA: TGTGCCAGCAGCTTGGGGGAACTAGCCTACGAGCAGTACTTC
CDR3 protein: CASSLGELAYEQYF

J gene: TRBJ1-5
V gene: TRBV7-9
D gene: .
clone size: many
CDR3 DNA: TGTGCCAGCAGCTTAGGAGATAGCAATCAGCCCCAGCATTTT
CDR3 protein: CASSLGDSNQPQHF

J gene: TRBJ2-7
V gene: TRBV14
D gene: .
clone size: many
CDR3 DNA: TGTGCCAGCAGCCCCAGCCCTTGGGGGGACCTGGACTTC
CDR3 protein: CASSPSPWGDLDF

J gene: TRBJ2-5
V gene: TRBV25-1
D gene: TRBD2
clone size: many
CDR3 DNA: TGTGCCAGCACCCGACTAGCGGGGGGGGGGTCGGAGACCCAGTACTTC
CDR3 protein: CASTRLAGGGSETQYF

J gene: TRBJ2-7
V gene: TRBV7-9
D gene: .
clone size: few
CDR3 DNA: TGTGCCAGCACCTCCCCGACTAACTCCTACGAGCAGTACTTC
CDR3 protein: CASTSPTNSYEQYF

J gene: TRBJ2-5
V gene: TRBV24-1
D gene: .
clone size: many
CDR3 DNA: TGTGCCACCAGTGATTTTTCTGGCGGGCCGGATGAAGAGACCCAGTACTTC
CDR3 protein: CATSDFSGGPDEETQYF

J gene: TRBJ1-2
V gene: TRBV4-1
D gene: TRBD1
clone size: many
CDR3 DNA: TGCGCCAGCAGCCAAAAGGGGGCCTATGGCTACACCTTC
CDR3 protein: CASSQKGAYGYTF

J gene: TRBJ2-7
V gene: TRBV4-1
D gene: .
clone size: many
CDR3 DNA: TGCGCCAGCAGCCAAAAAGCCACAGGCCGAAGCTCCTACGAGCAGTACTTC
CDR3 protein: CASSQKATGRSSYEQYF

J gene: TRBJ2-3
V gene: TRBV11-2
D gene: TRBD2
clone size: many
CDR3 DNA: TGTGCCAGCAGCTTGGGACTAGCGGGAGAGGCAGATACGCAGTATTTT
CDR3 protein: CASSLGLAGEADTQYF

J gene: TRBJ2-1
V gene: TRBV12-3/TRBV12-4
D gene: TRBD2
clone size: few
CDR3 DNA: TGTGCCAGCAGTTCTACTAGCGGGACTGACGATGAGCAGTTCTTC
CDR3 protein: CASSSTSGTDDEQFF

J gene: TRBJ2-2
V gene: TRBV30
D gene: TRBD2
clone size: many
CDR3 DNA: TGTGCCTGCTCGGGACTAGCGGACCGTAGTACCGGGGAGCTGTTTTTT
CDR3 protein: CACSGLADRSTGELFF

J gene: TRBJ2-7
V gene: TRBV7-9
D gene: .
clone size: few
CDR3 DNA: TGTGCCAGCAGCTTATCAGCGGCCTACGAGCAGTACTTC
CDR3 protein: CASSLSAAYEQYF

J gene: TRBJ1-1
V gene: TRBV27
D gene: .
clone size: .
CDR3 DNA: TGTGCCAGCGGTCTACTGACTGCGAACACTGAAGCTTTCTTT
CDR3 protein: CASGLLTANTEAFF

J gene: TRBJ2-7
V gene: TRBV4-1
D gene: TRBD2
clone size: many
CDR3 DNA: TGCGCCAGCAGCGCTACCACAGGACTAGCGGGAGTTGAGCAGTACTTC
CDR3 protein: CASSATTGLAGVEQYF

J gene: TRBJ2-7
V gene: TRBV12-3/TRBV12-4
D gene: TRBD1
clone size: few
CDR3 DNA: TGTGCCAGCAGTCCCTTGGGACAGGCCTACGAGCAGTACTTC
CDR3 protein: CASSPLGQAYEQYF

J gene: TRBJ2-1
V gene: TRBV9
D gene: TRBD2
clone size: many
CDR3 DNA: TGTGCCAGCCAGCGGGAAGCCTACAATGAGCAGTTCTTC
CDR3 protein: CASQREAYNEQFF

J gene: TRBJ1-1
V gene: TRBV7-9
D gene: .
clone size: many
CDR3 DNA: TGTGCCAGCAGCTTAGCTCCGGGGGGGCGGCACACTGAAGCTTTCTTT
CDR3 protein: CASSLAPGGRHTEAFF

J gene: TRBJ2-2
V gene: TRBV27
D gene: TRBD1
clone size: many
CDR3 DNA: TGTGCCAGCAGTCGAGGGACAGGGGAAACCGGGGAGCTGTTTTTT
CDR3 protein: CASSRGTGETGELFF

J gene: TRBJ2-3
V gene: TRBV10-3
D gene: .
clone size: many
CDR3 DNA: TGTGCCATCAGTGAAGGGGTGGAGCCCTTAGGGACCGGCACAGATACGCAGTATTTT
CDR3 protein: CAISEGVEPLGTGTDTQYF